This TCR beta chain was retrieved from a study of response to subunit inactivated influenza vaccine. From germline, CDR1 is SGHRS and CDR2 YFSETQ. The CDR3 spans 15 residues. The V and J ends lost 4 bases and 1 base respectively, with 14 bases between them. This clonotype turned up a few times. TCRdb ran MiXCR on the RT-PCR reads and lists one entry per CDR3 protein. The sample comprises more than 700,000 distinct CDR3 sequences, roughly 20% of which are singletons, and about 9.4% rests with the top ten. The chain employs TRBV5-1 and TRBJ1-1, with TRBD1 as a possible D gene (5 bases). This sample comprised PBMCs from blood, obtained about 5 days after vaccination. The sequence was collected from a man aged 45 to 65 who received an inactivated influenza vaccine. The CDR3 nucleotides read TGCGCCAGCAGCATCCGGGGGGGTCCGAACACTGAAGCTTTCTTT. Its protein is CASSIRGGPNTEAFF.